This TCR beta chain is from a study of shared T cell receptors in the human thymus. Profiled with immunoSEQ multiplex PCR; TCRdb holds only in-frame clones, not every one. This sample carries under 700,000 clones, 75% to 80% of them seen once, and the ten largest clones take 0.01% to 0.015%. The CDR3 is 17 residues long. V trimming: 5 bases; J trimming: 7 bases; junction bases outside the gene matches: 12. Germline assignment: CDR1 SGHAT and CDR2 FQNNGV. The data were also submitted as part of a second study, on human thymus T cells. Per that paper: Thymus pieces cut out during corrective heart surgery were the tissue that was used. Thymic and blood repertoires showed apparently biased V and J gene usage.

The receptor comes from a boy in the first two years of life with a congenital heart defect. Sequenced: thymocytes. The rearrangement joins TRBV11-2 to TRBJ2-1; 12 bases line up with TRBD2. DNA for the CDR3: TGTGCCAGCAGCCCCCACTCCCTAGCGGGAGGGCGTAATGAGCAGTTCTTC. Protein: CASSPHSLAGGRNEQFF.